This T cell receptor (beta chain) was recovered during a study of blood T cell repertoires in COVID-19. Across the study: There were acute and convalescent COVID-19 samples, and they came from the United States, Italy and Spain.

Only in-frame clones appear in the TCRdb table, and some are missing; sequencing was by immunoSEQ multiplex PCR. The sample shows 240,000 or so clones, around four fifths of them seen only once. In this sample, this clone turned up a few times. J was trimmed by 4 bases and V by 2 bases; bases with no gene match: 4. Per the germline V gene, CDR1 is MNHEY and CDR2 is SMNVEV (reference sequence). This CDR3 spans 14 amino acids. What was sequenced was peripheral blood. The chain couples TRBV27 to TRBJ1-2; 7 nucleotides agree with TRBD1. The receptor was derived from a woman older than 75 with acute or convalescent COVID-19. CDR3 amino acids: CASSLVGGAYGYTF. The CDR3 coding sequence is TGTGCCAGCAGTTTAGTAGGGGGCGCCTATGGCTACACCTTC.